Each of the 11 T cell receptor beta chains below was sequenced from the same sample in a study of cytomegalovirus exposure and HLA in healthy donors. The study ran its PCR with 60 Vbeta and 13 Jbeta primers. The data were produced by immunoSEQ multiplex PCR, yet TCRdb's version contains in-frame clones alone and is incomplete. The sample holds around 150,000 clones, around 80% seen once. Sequencing was performed on PBMCs. The receptors derive from a man aged 40-49 years in good health and CMV-seropositive.

V usage is TRBV6-6 and J usage is TRBJ2-7, with 11 bases that match TRBD2. The V segment lost 3 bases and the J segment 2 bases; nucleotides outside the gene matches: 6. The CDR3 runs 16 residues. Germline values: CDR1 MNHNY, CDR2 SVGAGI (reference sequence). CDR3 protein: CASSYPLAGAAYEQYF. CDR3 DNA sequence: TGTGCCAGCAGTTATCCACTAGCGGGAGCTGCCTACGAGCAGTACTTC.

The V call is TRBV27, the J call TRBJ2-1, with 7 bases identical to TRBD2. With V trimmed by 2 bases and J by 4 bases, 2 bases remained unmatched. CDR1 and CDR2 (germline): MNHEY, SMNVEV (reference sequence). CDR3 length: 14 amino acids. The CDR3 sequence: CASSLRGGYNEQFF. In nucleotides, the CDR3 is TGTGCCAGCAGTTTACGGGGAGGGTACAATGAGCAGTTCTTC.

The table lists this clone with a count of one. The rearrangement links TRBV10-2 to TRBJ2-1; perhaps TRBD2 as D (5 bases). The V end was cut by 4 bases, the J end by 1 base, with 11 bases between. CDR1 is WSHSY and CDR2 is SAAADI in the germline V gene. The CDR3 loop spans 15 amino acids. CDR3 protein: CASSALRGSYNEQFF. The CDR3 DNA follows: TGCGCCAGCAGTGCCCTCCGGGGTTCCTACAATGAGCAGTTCTTC.

This chain joins TRBV9 and TRBJ1-2; D unclear. This CDR3 is 14 amino acids long. Per the germline V gene, CDR1 is SGDLS and CDR2 is YYNGEE. V was cut by 0 bases and J by 4 bases, with 10 bases left in between. The CDR3 DNA reads as TGTGCCAGCAGCGTAGGGGTCAGGCTCTATGGCTACACCTTC. Its protein product is CASSVGVRLYGYTF.

The gene calls are TRBV18 and TRBJ1-3; 9 bases are a match to TRBD1. J gave up 2 bases and V 2 bases, and 4 bases lay outside the gene matches. The CDR3 spans 16 residues. Germline-derived CDR1 and CDR2 are KGHSH and LQKENI. The CDR3 nucleotides are TGTGCCAGCTCACCAAATACAGGGGGCGCTGGAAACACCATATATTTT. Its translation is CASSPNTGGAGNTIYF.

The V call is TRBV28, the J call TRBJ1-5; D is perhaps TRBD1 (5 bases). The V end lost 8 bases, the J end lost 2 bases, and 16 bases lay between the germline ends. This CDR3 comprises 15 residues. The germline CDR1 and CDR2 sequences are MDHEN and SYDVKM. The DNA for the CDR3 is TGTGCCAGCGGATGGGGGGGATCCGGCAATCAGCCCCAGCATTTT. It specifies CASGWGGSGNQPQHF.

This clone was seen once. The rearrangement links TRBV4-1 to TRBJ2-2, with TRBD1 matching over 8 bases. V shed 2 bases and J 3 bases; nucleotides not matched to a gene: 5. Germline CDR1 and CDR2: MGHRA and YSYEKL. The CDR3 totals 16 residues. CDR3 sequence: CASSQLWTGHTGELFF. CDR3 DNA sequence: TGCGCCAGCAGCCAACTCTGGACAGGGCACACCGGGGAGCTGTTTTTT.

The V and J genes are TRBV10-3 and TRBJ1-1, with a tentative D call TRBD1 (5 bases). V lost 6 bases and J 11 bases, leaving 22 bases between the germline ends. Germline V gene data show CDR1 as ENHRY and CDR2 as SYGVKD. This CDR3 has 14 residues. The CDR3 here is CAIRPSGGEREAFF. Written as DNA, the CDR3 is TGTGCCATCAGGCCCAGTGGGGGGGAGAGAGAGGCTTTCTTT.

This clone was recorded a few times. V is TRBV6-5 and J is TRBJ1-2, with D perhaps TRBD1 (5 bases). Germline V gene sequence: CDR1 MNHEY, CDR2 SVGAGI. The CDR3 runs 15 residues. Between the trimmed V and J ends, which lost 6 bases and 1 base, there was a span of 15 bases. CDR3 nucleotides: TGTGCCAGCAGGGTCCCGGGACTAAATAACTATGGCTACACCTTC. It yields the protein CASRVPGLNNYGYTF.

J is TRBJ1-2 and V is TRBV6-1; D might be TRBD1 (6 bases). V was clipped by 7 bases and J by 2 bases, with 14 bases between them. CDR3 length: 14 residues. Germline V lookup: CDR1 MNHNS, CDR2 SASEGT. CDR3 sequence: CASTADRNNYGYTF. In nucleotides, the CDR3 is TGTGCCAGCACCGCTGACAGGAACAACTATGGCTACACCTTC.

This clone was observed a single time. J is TRBJ2-4 and V is TRBV4-2; a weak D match, TRBD2 (6 bases). The CDR3 has 16 amino acids. The V gene lost 0 bases and the J gene lost 6 bases, with 15 bases spanning the gap. Germline V gene data show CDR1 as LGHNA and CDR2 as YNFKEQ. This CDR3 is CASSQDGGIDGNIQYF. DNA of the CDR3: TGTGCCAGCAGCCAAGACGGGGGTATCGATGGAAACATTCAGTACTTC.